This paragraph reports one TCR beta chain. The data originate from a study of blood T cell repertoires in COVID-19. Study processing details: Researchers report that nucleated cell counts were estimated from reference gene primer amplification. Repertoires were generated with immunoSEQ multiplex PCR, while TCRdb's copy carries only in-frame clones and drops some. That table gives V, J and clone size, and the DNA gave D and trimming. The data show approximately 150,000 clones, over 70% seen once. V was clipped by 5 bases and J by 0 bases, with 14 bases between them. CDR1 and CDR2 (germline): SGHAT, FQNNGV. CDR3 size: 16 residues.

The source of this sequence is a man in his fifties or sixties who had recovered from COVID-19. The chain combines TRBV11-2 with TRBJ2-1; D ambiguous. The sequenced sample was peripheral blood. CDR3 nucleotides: TGTGCCAGCAGCGCGACACCCGCAAGCTCCTACAATGAGCAGTTCTTC. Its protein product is CASSATPASSYNEQFF.